This entry concerns a single T cell receptor (beta chain). What it binds is unknown. The CDR3 loop spans 12 amino acids. The V gene's germline CDR1 is MNHEY and CDR2 SVGAGI. V gave up 2 bases and J gave up 12 bases; unmatched junction bases: 6. This specimen belongs to a study of shared clonotypes between healthy human individuals. Study-wide results and limits: In a few donors, around 5% of naive CD4 clonotypes appeared in common.

Deep-level settings were used for running the assay. A roughly 200 ng quantity of DNA, 25,000 to 35,000 T cell genomes, went into the sorted-subset replicate PCRs. Sequencing used immunoSEQ multiplex PCR; TCRdb keeps in-frame clones, though not all of them. The data contain about 2,100,000 clones, more than 85% of them singletons. Only CD45RO-negative cells positively selected for CCR7 counted as naive CD8 cells, so terminally differentiated effector memory CD45RA+ cells were excluded. HIV-negative, healthy adults without recent acute infections or vaccinations were the donors. The TCR was taken from a man younger than 30 in good health. Some clones in this sample may be carry-over from other donors' samples. This chain uses TRBV6-5 with TRBJ1-1; 7 nucleotides agree with TRBD1. The sample was naive CD8+ T cells from PBMCs. The CDR3 DNA sequence: TGTGCCAGCAGTTACCCGGGGACAGTTCCTTTCTTT. This gives the protein CASSYPGTVPFF.